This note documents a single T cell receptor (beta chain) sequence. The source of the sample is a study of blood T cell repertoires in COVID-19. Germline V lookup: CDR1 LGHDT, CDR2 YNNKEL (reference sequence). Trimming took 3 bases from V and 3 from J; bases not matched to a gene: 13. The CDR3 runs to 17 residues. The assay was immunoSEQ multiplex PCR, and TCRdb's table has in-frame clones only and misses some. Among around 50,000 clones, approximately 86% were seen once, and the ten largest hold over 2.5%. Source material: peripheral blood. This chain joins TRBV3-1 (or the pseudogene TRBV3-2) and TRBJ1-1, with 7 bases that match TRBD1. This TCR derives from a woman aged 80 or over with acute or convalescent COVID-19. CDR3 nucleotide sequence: TGTGCCAGCAGCCATGAATTCCTGGACAGGAGGCACACTGAAGCTTTCTTT. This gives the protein CASSHEFLDRRHTEAFF.